The clone carrying this TCR beta chain was counted only a few times. What it binds is unknown. TCRdb re-derived calls from the 5' RACE reads in MiXCR, one entry per CDR3 protein. The data show 150,000 to 200,000 distinct CDR3 sequences, with approximately 9.9% seen just once and around 15% held by the top ten. This CDR3 region has 14 residues. CDR1 is MNHNS, CDR2 SASEGT, per germline. Trimming removed 7 bases from V and 0 bases from J, with 12 bases in between. This entry is derived from a study of CD8 T cells in ankylosing spondylitis. Broader study findings: Several of the motif variants were reported before in synovial fluid and blood from reactive arthritis. Apparently characteristic of ankylosing spondylitis blood was a TCR beta motif (eight highly homologous variants).

The J gene is TRBJ1-1, the V gene TRBV6-1; maybe TRBD1 (5 bases). The TCR originated in a female donor with ankylosing spondylitis or in good health (not recorded which). The material sequenced was blood, either unsorted or a sorted T cell fraction (not recorded which). The CDR3 here is CASNPGQLNTEAFF. The CDR3 DNA is TGTGCCAGCAACCCAGGGCAGTTGAACACTGAAGCTTTCTTT.